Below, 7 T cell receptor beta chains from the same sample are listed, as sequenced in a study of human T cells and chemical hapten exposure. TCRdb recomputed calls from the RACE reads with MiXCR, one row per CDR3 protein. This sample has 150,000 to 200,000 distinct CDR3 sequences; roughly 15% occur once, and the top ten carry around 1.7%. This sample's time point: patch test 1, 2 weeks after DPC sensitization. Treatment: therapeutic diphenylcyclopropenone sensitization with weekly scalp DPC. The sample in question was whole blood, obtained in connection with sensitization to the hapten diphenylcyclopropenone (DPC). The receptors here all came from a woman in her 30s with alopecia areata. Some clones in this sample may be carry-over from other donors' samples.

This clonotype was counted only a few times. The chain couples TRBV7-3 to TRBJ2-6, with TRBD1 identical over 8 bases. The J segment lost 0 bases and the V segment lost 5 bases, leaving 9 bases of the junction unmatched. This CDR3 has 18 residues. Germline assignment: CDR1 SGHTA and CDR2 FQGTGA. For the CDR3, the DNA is TGTGCCAGCAGCCCCGGGACAGGAGTTTTCTCTGGGGCCAACGTCCTGACTTTC. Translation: CASSPGTGVFSGANVLTF.

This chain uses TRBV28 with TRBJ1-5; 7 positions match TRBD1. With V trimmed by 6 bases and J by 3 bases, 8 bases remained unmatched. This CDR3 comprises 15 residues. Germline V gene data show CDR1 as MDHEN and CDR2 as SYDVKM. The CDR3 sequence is CASSVQGPLNQPQHF. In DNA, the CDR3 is TGTGCCAGCAGCGTACAGGGGCCGCTCAATCAGCCCCAGCATTTT.

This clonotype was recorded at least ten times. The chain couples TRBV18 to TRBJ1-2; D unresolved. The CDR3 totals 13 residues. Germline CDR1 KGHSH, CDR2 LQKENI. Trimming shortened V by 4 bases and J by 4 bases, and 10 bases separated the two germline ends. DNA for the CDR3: TGTGCCAGCTCACTCGCGGCCAGCTATGGCTACACCTTC. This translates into CASSLAASYGYTF.

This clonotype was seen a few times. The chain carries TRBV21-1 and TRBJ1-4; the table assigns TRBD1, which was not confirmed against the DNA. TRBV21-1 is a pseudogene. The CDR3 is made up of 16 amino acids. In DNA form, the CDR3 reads TGTGCCAGCAGCAAAAGAGGGGGGACCCTTAATGAAAAACTGTTTTTT. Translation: CASSKRGGTLNEKLFF.

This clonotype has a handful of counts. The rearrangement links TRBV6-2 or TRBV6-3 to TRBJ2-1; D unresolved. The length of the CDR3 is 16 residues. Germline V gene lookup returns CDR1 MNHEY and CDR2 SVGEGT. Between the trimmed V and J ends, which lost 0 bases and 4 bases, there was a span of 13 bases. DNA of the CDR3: TGTGCCAGCAGTTACTCGAGGAGCCCCCCTTACAATGAGCAGTTCTTC. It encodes CASSYSRSPPYNEQFF.

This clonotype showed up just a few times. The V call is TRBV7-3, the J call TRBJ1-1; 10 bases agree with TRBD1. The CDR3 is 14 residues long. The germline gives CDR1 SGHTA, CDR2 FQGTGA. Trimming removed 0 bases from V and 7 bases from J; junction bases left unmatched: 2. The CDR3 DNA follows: TGTGCCAGCAGCTTAACCGGACAGGGGGTTGAAGCTTTCTTT. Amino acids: CASSLTGQGVEAFF. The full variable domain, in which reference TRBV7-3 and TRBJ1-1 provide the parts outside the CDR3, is GAGVSQTPSNKVTEKGKYVELRCDPISGHTALYWYRQSLGQGPEFLIYFQGTGAADDSGLPNDRFFAVRPEGSVSTLKIQRTERGDSAVYLCASSLTGQGVEAFFGQGTRLTVV.

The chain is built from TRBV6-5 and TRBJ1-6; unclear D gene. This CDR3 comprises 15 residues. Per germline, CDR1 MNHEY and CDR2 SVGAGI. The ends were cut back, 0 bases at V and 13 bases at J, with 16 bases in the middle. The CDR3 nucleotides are TGTGCCAGCAGTTACTCGAAAGGCCCCCAAACTCCCCTCCACTTT. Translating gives CASSYSKGPQTPLHF.